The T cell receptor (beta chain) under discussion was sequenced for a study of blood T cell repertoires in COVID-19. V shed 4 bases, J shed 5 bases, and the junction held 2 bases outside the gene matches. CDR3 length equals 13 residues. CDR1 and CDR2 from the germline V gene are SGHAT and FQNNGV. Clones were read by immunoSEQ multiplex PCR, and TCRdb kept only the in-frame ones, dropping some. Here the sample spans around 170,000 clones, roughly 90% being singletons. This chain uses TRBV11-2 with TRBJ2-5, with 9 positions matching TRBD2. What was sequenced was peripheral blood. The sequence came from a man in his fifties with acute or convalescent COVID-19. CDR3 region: CASSSGLAETQYF. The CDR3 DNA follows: TGTGCCAGCAGCTCGGGACTAGCTGAGACCCAGTACTTC. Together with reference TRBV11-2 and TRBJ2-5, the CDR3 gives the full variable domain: EAGVAQSPRYKIIEKRQSVAFWCNPISGHATLYWYQQILGQGPKLLIQFQNNGVVDDSQLPKDRFSAERLKGVDSTLKIQPAKLEDSAVYLCASSSGLAETQYFGPGTRLLVL.